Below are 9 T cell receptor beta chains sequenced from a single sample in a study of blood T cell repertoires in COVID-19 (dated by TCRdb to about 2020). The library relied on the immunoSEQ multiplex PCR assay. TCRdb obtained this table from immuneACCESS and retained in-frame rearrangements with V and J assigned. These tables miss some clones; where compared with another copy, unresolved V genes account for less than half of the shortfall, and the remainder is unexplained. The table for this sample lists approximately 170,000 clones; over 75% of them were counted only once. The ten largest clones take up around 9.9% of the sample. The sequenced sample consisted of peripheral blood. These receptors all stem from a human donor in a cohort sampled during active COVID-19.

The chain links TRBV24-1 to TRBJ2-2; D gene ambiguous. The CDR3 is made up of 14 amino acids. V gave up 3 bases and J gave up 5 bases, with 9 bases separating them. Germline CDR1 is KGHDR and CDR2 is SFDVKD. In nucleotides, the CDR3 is TGTGCCACCAGTGATACCTCCCGGACCGGGGAGCTGTTTTTT. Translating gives CATSDTSRTGELFF.

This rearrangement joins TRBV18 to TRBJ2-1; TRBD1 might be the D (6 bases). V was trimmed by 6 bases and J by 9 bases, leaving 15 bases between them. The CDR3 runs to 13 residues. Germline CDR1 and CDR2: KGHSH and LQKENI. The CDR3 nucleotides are TGTGCCAGCTCCTCGGACAGCATGGGTGAGCAGTTCTTC. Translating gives CASSSDSMGEQFF.

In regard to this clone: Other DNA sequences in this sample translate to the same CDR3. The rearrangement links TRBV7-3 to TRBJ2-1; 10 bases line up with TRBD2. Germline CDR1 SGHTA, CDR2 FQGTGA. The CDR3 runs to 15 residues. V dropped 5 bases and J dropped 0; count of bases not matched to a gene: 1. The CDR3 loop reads CASSPSGSSYNEQFF. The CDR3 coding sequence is TGTGCCAGCAGCCCTAGCGGGAGCTCCTACAATGAGCAGTTCTTC.

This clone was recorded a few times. The CDR3 protein is CASSQADRRNEKLFF. Here the CDR3 DNA reads TGCGCCAGCAGCCAAGCGGACAGGAGAAATGAAAAACTGTTTTTT. V usage is TRBV4-3 and J usage is TRBJ1-4; 7 bases are a match to TRBD1. CDR1 and CDR2 (germline): LGHNA, YSLEER. The CDR3 runs 15 residues. The trim removed 1 base at V and 5 bases at J, leaving 4 bases unmatched.

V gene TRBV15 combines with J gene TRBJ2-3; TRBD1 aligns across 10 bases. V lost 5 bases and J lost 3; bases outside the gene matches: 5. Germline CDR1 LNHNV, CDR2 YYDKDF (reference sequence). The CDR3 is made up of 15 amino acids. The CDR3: CATSEGQGRTDTQYF. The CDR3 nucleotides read TGTGCCACCAGCGAGGGACAGGGGCGAACAGATACGCAGTATTTT.

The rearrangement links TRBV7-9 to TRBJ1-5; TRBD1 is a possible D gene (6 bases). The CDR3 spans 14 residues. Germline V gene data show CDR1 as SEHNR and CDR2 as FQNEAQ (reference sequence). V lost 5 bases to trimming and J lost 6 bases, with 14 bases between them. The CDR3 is CASSKGGVTQPQHF. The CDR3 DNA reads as TGTGCCAGCAGCAAGGGGGGGGTGACTCAGCCCCAGCATTTT.

The CDR3 nucleotides read TGTGCCAGCAGCTTAAGTACACAAGGGGATTCACCCCTCCACTTT. It encodes CASSLSTQGDSPLHF. The gene calls are TRBV7-9 and TRBJ1-6, with D maybe TRBD1 (5 bases). The CDR3 is 15 amino acids. Between the trimmed V and J ends, which lost 2 bases and 8 bases, there was a span of 13 bases. Germline CDR1 and CDR2: SEHNR and FQNEAQ (reference sequence).

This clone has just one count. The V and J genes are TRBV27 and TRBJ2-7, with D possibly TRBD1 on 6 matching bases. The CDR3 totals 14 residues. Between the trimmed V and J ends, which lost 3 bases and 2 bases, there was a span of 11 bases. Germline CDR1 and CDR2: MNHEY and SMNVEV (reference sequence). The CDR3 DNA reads TGTGCCAGCAGTTTGGTCAGGGGACCCTACGAGCAGTACTTC. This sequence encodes CASSLVRGPYEQYF.

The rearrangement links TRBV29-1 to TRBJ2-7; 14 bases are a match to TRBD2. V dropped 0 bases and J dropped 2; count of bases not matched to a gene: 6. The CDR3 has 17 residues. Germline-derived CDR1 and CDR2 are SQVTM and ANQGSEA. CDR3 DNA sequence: TGCAGCGTTGAAGATCCAAAGACTAGCGGGAGGGCCTACGAGCAGTACTTC. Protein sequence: CSVEDPKTSGRAYEQYF.